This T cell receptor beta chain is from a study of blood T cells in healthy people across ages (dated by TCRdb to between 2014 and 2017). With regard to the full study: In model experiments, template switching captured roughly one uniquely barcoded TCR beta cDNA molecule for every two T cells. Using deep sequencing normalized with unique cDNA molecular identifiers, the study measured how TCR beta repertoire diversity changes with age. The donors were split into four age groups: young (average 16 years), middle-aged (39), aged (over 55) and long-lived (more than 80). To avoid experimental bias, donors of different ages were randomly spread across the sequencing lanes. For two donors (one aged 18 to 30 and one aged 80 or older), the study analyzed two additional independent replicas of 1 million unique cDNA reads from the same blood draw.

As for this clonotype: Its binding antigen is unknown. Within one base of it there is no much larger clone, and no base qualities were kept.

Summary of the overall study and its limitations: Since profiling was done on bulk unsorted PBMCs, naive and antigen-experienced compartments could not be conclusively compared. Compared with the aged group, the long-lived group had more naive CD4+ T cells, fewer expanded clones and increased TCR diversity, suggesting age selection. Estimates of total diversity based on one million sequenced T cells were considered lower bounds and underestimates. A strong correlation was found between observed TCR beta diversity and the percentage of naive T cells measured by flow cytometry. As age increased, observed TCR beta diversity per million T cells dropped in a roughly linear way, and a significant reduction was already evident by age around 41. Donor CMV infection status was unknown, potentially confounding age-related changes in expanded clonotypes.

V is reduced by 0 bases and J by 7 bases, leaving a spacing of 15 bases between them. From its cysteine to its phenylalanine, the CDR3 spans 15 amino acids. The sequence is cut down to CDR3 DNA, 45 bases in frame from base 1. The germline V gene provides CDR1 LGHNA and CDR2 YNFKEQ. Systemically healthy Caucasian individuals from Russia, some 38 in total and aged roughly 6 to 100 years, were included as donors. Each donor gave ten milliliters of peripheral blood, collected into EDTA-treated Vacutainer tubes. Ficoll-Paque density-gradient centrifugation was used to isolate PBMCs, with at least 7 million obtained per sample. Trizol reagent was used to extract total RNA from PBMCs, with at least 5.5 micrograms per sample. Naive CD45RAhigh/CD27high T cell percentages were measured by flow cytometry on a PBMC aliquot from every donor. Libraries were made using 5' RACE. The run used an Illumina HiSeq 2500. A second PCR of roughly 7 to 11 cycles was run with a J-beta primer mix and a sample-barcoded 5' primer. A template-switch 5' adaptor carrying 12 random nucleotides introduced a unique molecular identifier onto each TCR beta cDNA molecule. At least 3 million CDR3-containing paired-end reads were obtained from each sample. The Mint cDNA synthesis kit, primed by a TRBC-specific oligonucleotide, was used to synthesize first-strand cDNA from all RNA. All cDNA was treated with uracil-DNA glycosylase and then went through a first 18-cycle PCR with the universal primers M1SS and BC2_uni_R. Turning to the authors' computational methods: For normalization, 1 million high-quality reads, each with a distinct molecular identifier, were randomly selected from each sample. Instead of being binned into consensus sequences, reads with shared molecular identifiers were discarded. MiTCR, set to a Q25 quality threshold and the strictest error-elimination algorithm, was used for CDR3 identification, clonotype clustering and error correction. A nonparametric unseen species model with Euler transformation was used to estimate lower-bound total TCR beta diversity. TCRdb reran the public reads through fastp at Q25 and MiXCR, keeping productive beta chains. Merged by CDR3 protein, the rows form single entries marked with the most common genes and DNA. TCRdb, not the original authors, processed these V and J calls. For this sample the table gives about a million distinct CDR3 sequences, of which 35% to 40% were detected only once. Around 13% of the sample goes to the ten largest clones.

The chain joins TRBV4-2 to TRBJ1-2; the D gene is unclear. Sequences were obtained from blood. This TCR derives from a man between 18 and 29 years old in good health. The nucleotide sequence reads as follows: TGTGCCAGCAGCCAAGATTTCGTTCTAAGTGGTGGCTACACCTTC. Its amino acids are CASSQDFVLSGGYTF.